This T cell receptor (beta chain) was sequenced for a study of CD8 T cells in ankylosing spondylitis. Findings and limits, study-wide: Within peripheral blood, clones linked to disease were CD8+ and relatively rare. Reactive arthritis synovial fluid and blood previously showed some of these motif variants. A TCR beta motif of 7 to 9 highly homologous variants seemed to mark ankylosing spondylitis blood. According to the report, clones linked to the disease were significantly enriched in matched synovial fluid samples taken from ankylosing spondylitis patients.

TCRdb reprocessed the 5' RACE reads with MiXCR, giving one entry per CDR3 protein. The sample yields more than 250,000 distinct CDR3 sequences, approximately 10% seen once. The CDR3 is 12 amino acids. Trimming cost V 5 bases and J 7 bases; bases outside gene matches: 5. CDR1 and CDR2 from the germline V gene are DFQATT and SNEGSKA (reference sequence). To note about this clonotype: Its antigen is not identified.

What was sequenced was blood, either unsorted or a sorted T cell fraction (not recorded which). The chain uses TRBV20-1 and TRBJ1-5; 7 bases agree with TRBD1. This TCR derives from a female donor with ankylosing spondylitis or in good health (not recorded which). This CDR3 is CSAPGGTQPQHF. The CDR3 DNA reads as TGCAGTGCTCCAGGGGGAACACAGCCCCAGCATTTT.